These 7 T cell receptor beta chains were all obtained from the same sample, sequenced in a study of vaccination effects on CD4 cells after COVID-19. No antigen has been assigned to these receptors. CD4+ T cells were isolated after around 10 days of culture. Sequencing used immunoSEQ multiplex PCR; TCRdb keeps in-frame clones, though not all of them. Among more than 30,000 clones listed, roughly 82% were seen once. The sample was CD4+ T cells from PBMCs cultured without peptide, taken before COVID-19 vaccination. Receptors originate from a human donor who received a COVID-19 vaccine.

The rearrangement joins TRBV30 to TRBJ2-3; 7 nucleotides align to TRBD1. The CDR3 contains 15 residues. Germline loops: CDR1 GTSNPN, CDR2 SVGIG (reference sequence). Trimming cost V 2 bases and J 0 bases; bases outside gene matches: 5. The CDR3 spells CAWSRTGSSTDTQYF. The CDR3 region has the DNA TGTGCCTGGAGTCGGACAGGTTCTAGCACAGATACGCAGTATTTT.

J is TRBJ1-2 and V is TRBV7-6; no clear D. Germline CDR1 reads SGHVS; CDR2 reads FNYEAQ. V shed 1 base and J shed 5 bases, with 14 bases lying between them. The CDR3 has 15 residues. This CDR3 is CASSLEGSSTYGYTF. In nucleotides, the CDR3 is TGTGCCAGCAGCTTAGAGGGCAGTTCCACTTATGGCTACACCTTC.

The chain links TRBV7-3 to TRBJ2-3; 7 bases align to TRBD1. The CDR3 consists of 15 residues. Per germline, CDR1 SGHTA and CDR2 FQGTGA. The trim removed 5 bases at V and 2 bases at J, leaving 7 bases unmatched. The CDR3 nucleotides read TGTGCCAGCAGCCGAATTGGGACAGACACAGATACGCAGTATTTT. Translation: CASSRIGTDTDTQYF.

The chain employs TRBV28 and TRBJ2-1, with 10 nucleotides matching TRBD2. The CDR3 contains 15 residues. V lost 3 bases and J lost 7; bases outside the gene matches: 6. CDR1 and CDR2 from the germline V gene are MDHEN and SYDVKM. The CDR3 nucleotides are TGTGCCAGCAGTTTTTTCGCTAGCGGGGGTAATGAGCAGTTCTTC. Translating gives CASSFFASGGNEQFF.

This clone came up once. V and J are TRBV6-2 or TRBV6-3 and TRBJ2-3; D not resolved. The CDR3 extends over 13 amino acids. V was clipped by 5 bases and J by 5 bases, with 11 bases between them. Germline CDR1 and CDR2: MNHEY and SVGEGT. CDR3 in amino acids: CASSDAPLDTQYF. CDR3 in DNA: TGTGCCAGCAGTGACGCACCTTTAGATACGCAGTATTTT.

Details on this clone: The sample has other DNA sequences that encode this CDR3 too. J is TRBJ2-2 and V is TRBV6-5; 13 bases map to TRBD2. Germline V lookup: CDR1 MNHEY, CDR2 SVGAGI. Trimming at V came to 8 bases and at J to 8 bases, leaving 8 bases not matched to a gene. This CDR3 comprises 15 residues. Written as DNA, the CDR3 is TGTGCCAGCGGCAAACTAGCGGGGGGGTCTGGGGAGCTGTTTTTT. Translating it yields CASGKLAGGSGELFF.

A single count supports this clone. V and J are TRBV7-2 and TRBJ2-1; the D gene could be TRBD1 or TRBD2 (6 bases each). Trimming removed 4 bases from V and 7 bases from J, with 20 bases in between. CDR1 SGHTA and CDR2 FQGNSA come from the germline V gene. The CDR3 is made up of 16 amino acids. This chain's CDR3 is CASSSSGGPYYNEQFF. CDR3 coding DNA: TGTGCCAGCAGCTCCTCTGGGGGGCCTTACTATAATGAGCAGTTCTTC.